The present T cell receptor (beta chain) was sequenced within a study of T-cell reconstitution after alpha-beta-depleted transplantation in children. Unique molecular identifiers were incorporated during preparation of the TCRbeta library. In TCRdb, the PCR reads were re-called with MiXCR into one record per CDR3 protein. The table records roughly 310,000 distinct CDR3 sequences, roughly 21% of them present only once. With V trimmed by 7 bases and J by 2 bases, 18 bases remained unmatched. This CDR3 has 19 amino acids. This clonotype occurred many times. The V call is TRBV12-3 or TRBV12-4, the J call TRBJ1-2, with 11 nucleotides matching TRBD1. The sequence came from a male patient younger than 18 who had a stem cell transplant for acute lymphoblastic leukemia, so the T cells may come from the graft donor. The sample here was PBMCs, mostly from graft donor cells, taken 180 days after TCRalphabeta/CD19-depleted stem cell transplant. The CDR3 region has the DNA TGTGCCAGCACCTATGAGACCGGGACAGGGGGGACTGGGAACTATGGCTACACCTTC. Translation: CASTYETGTGGTGNYGYTF.